This T cell receptor beta chain was identified in a study of tumor-infiltrating lymphocytes in primary liver carcinoma. DNA and RNA were both co-extracted from about 20-30 mg of bulk tissue that had not been sorted. Donors underwent surgery for histopathologically diagnosed primary liver carcinoma. Chronic HBV infection affected patients, none of whom had received treatment. The CDR3 spans 17 residues. Trimming took 4 bases from V and 7 from J; bases not matched to a gene: 16. Germline V gene lookup returns CDR1 SGHTA and CDR2 FQGNSA. Starting material of roughly 550 ng total RNA yielded TCR beta cDNA via a constant-region primer. Nested multiplex PCR, run for three rounds with slightly modified ARM-PCR, yielded TCR beta libraries. Forward primers for TRBV1-TRBV30 and a C-beta reverse primer served the first two PCR rounds, at about 9 cycles each. TCRdb ran MiXCR on the multiplex PCR reads and lists one entry per CDR3 protein. The table has fewer than 250,000 distinct CDR3 sequences, about 82% seen once; the top ten hold about a sixth.

The chain joins TRBV7-2 to TRBJ2-4; 7 bases align to TRBD1. The clonotype was recovered from a man in his forties with primary liver carcinoma and hepatitis B virus infection. Input material: tumor tissue from primary liver carcinoma. CDR3 protein: CASSSYRGTIANNIQYF. The CDR3 nucleotides are TGTGCCAGCAGCTCTTACAGGGGAACCATAGCTAATAACATTCAGTACTTC.